This T cell receptor beta chain was observed in a study of blood T cell repertoires in COVID-19. Study at large: Some COVID-19 samples were acute and others convalescent; all came from the United States, Italy and Spain. T cells, B-cell-depleted T cells, or PBMCs supplied cDNA or gDNA.

This clone was counted once. Germline CDR1 SGHTA, CDR2 FQGTGA. Trimming removed 6 bases from V and 0 bases from J, with 15 bases in between. This CDR3 is 17 amino acids long. The data were produced by immunoSEQ multiplex PCR, yet TCRdb's version contains in-frame clones alone and is incomplete. The sample has over 120,000 clones, 75% to 90% seen once. The chain combines TRBV7-3 with TRBJ2-6; TRBD1 is a possible D gene (5 bases). The sequence was obtained from a woman between 45 and 60 years old with acute or convalescent COVID-19. Sequenced sample: peripheral blood. In nucleotides, the CDR3 is TGTGCCAGCAGTTTACAAGGGGTCCGCTCTGGGGCCAACGTCCTGACTTTC. Encoded protein: CASSLQGVRSGANVLTF.